Many counts were recorded for the clone carrying this T cell receptor beta chain. Its cognate antigen is unknown. RNA transcripts yielded amplified TCR beta CDR3 regions. Scientists carried out first-round RT-PCR using HTBI primers and then a second-round multiplex PCR. TCRdb reprocessed the multiplex PCR reads with MiXCR, giving one entry per CDR3 protein. Here the sample spans hundreds of thousands of distinct CDR3 sequences, approximately 22% being singletons. The sample belongs to a study of Graves' ophthalmopathy and Graves' hyperthyroidism. About the research overall: Sampling took place at initial diagnosis, with peripheral blood obtained before any treatment.

Study-wide findings and caveats: Researchers report that a 13-signature model separated ophthalmopathy from stable hyperthyroidism, posting less than 90% sensitivity and 65% to 82% specificity.

This CDR3 comprises 14 residues. V gave up 5 bases and J gave up 5 bases; unmatched junction bases: 4. This chain links TRBV12-3 or TRBV12-4 with TRBJ1-5; 9 nucleotides align to TRBD1. The specimen was peripheral blood. This clonotype was obtained from a woman between 18 and 30 years old with stable Graves' hyperthyroidism. Some clones in this sample may be carry-over from other donors' samples. The CDR3 sequence is CASSMGQGYQPQHF. The DNA for the CDR3 is TGTGCCAGCAGTATGGGACAGGGATATCAGCCCCAGCATTTT.